This TCR beta chain was retrieved from a study of regulatory T cells in long-lasting Graves disease. This clonotype has a handful of counts. Specified time point: newly diagnosed GD, antithyroid drugs for less than 3 months. RNA extracted from PBMCs served as the sequencing template. With iRepertoire HTBI primers and Arm-PCR of CDR3 regions, TCR beta libraries were built. TCRdb ran MiXCR on the multiplex PCR reads and lists one entry per CDR3 protein. The sample yields 200,000 to 300,000 distinct CDR3 sequences, around 20% seen once. The material sequenced was peripheral blood mononuclear cells (PBMCs), taken at new diagnosis, from a patient treated with antithyroid drugs. This clonotype originated in a female donor with Graves disease.

CDR3 protein: CASSISSATNEKLFF. CDR3 in DNA: TGTGCCAGTAGTATCAGCAGTGCAACTAATGAAAAACTGTTTTTT. The rearrangement uses TRBV19 and TRBJ1-4, with D unresolved. V was pared by 3 bases and J by 0 bases, with 8 bases between. The germline V gene encodes CDR1 LNHDA and CDR2 SQIVND (reference sequence). The CDR3 consists of 15 residues.